Below are 13 T cell receptor beta chains sequenced from a single sample in a study of CD8 T cells in Susac syndrome. When the RNA was reverse transcribed, random hexamers were used with an input of 0.5 to 1 ug. Using its own MiXCR run on the immunoSEQ multiplex PCR reads, TCRdb lists one record per CDR3 protein. Of approximately 130,000 distinct CDR3 sequences listed, approximately 89% are singletons. The source material was CD8+ T cells from PBMCs. The receptor source for this set is a human donor with multiple sclerosis.

The chain uses TRBV18 and TRBJ1-1; a weak D match, TRBD1 (5 bases). Germline CDR1 KGHSH, CDR2 LQKENI. Trimming stripped 2 bases from V and 4 bases from J, with 11 bases between. This CDR3 comprises 14 residues. CDR3 nucleotides: TGTGCCAGCTCACCAATAGGGGAGGCCACTGAAGCTTTCTTT. Protein sequence: CASSPIGEATEAFF.

The rearrangement joins TRBV3-1 to TRBJ2-7, with 9 positions matching TRBD2. Losses at the gene ends were 4 bases for V and 6 bases for J; bases not matched to a gene: 13. Germline CDR1 LGHDT, CDR2 YNNKEL (reference sequence). This CDR3 comprises 16 residues. DNA of the CDR3: TGTGCCAGCAGCCCGCGGGAGGGCCTATTCCCCAGCGAGCAGTACTTC. Translated: CASSPREGLFPSEQYF.

The CDR3 is CRRPDRVNYGYTF. The CDR3 DNA is TGCAGGCGCCCCGACAGGGTTAACTATGGCTACACCTTC. The J gene is TRBJ1-2, the V gene TRBV20-1, with 7 bases fitting TRBD1. The CDR3 consists of 13 residues. CDR1 is DFQATT and CDR2 is SNEGSKA in the germline V gene (reference sequence).

The J gene is TRBJ2-5, the V gene TRBV6-4; TRBD1 agrees at 11 bases. The CDR3 is 16 amino acids. Germline values: CDR1 MRHNA, CDR2 SNTAGT. After removal of 3 bases from V and 2 bases from J, the junction contained 5 bases not matched to a gene. CDR3 DNA: TGTGCCAGCAGTGAGGGGACAGGGGGTGGACAAGAGACCCAGTACTTC. It yields the protein CASSEGTGGGQETQYF.

The chain uses TRBV27 and TRBJ1-1; D unclear. The germline V gene has CDR1 MNHEY and CDR2 SMNVEV (reference sequence). Trimming took 3 bases from V and 0 from J, leaving 20 bases between them. This CDR3 region has 18 residues. CDR3 sequence: CASSFQIPPSSMNTEAFF. In DNA, the CDR3 is TGTGCCAGCAGTTTTCAGATTCCTCCCTCTTCGATGAACACTGAAGCTTTCTTT.

The chain couples TRBV25-1 to TRBJ1-1, with unresolved D. Trimming removed 5 bases from V and 4 bases from J, with 14 bases in between. The V gene's germline CDR1 is MGHDK and CDR2 SYGVNS. The CDR3 runs 14 residues. The CDR3 protein is CASSHGVISTEAFF. CDR3 sequence (DNA): TGTGCCAGCAGTCATGGGGTCATTAGCACTGAAGCTTTCTTT.

The J gene is TRBJ2-1, the V gene TRBV30; perhaps TRBD2 as D (6 bases). V lost 5 bases and J lost 3, with 14 bases in between. In germline, CDR1 is GTSNPN, CDR2 SVGIG (reference sequence). The CDR3 runs to 14 residues. The CDR3 region has the DNA TGTGCCTGGGGCGACTGGGGGGACTACAATGAGCAGTTCTTC. Translating gives CAWGDWGDYNEQFF.

The gene calls are TRBV5-1 and TRBJ2-3, with D perhaps TRBD2 (5 bases). Trimming removed 3 bases from V and 0 bases from J, with 8 bases in between. From germline, CDR1 is SGHRS and CDR2 YFSETQ. This CDR3 is built from 14 residues. The CDR3 nucleotides are TGCGCCAGCAGCTCAGAGCGGAGCACAGATACGCAGTATTTT. This encodes CASSSERSTDTQYF.

This clonotype has only one observation. This chain connects TRBV7-2 to TRBJ2-5; no definite D call. The germline V and J ends were trimmed by 4 bases and 3 bases, with 12 bases remaining between them. This CDR3 is built from 14 residues. CDR1 is SGHTA, CDR2 FQGNSA, per germline. The CDR3 DNA reads TGTGCCAGCAGCTCCCCCGGCGTTAAAGAGACCCAGTACTTC. Translation gives CASSSPGVKETQYF. The whole variable domain, filled in from reference TRBV7-2 and TRBJ2-5, reads GAGVSQSPSNKVTEKGKDVELRCDPISGHTALYWYRQSLGQGLEFLIYFQGNSAPDKSGLPSDRFSAERTGGSVSTLTIQRTQQEDSAVYLCASSSPGVKETQYFGPGTRLLVL.

To note about this clonotype: The germline gene is not matched at one end of the junction; a read error may be the cause. This sequence joins TRBV4-2 and TRBJ2-4; TRBD1 matches at 8 bases. CDR3 length: 12 amino acids. Germline V gene sequence: CDR1 LGHNA, CDR2 YNFKEQ. The CDR3 DNA reads as TGTGCCAGCAGCCAAGATCAGGGGGCCTTGGACTTC. Encoded protein: CASSQDQGALDF.

This rearrangement joins TRBV7-9 to TRBJ1-2; no clear D gene. Trimming stripped 4 bases from V and 5 bases from J, with 14 bases between. CDR3 size: 14 residues. CDR1 and CDR2 (germline): SEHNR, FQNEAQ (reference sequence). CDR3 nucleotide sequence: TGTGCCAGCAGCTACGCCGATCCCATTTATGGCTACACCTTC. Protein sequence: CASSYADPIYGYTF.

The V call is TRBV7-2, the J call TRBJ2-3; no firm D call. The CDR3 extends over 12 amino acids. Per germline, CDR1 SGHTA and CDR2 FQGNSA. Trimming left V 6 bases short and J 2 bases short, with 6 bases between. CDR3 bases: TGTGCCAGCAGTTTCCACACAGATACGCAGTATTTT. Its protein product is CASSFHTDTQYF. Combining the CDR3 with reference TRBV7-2 and TRBJ2-3 gives the whole variable domain GAGVSQSPSNKVTEKGKDVELRCDPISGHTALYWYRQSLGQGLEFLIYFQGNSAPDKSGLPSDRFSAERTGGSVSTLTIQRTQQEDSAVYLCASSFHTDTQYFGPGTRLTVL.

The chain combines TRBV19 with TRBJ2-1; 9 bases align to TRBD2. Unmatched junction bases numbered 4, after V lost 0 bases and J lost 4 bases. In germline, CDR1 is LNHDA, CDR2 SQIVND (reference sequence). CDR3 length equals 16 residues. The CDR3 is CASSIEAREGYNEQFF. In DNA, the CDR3 is TGTGCCAGTAGTATAGAGGCGCGGGAGGGTTACAATGAGCAGTTCTTC.